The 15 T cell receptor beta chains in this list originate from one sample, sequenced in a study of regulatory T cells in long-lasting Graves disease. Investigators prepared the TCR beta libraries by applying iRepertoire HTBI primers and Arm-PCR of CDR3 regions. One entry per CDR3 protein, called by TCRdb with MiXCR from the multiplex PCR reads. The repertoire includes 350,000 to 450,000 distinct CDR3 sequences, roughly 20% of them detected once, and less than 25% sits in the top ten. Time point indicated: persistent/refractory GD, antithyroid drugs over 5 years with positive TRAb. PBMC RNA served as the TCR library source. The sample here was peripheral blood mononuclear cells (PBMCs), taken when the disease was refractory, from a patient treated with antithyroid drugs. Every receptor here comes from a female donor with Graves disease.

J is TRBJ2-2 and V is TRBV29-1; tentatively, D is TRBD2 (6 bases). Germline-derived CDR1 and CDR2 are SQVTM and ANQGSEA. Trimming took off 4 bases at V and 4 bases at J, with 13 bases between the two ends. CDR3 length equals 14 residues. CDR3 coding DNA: TGCAGCGTTGTTGCGGGGCTGAGCACCGGGGAGCTGTTTTTT. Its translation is CSVVAGLSTGELFF.

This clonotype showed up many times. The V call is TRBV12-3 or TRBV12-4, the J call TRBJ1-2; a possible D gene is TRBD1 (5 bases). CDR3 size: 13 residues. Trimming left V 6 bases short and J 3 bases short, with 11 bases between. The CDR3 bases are TGTGCCAGCAGGACAGCTAACTACTATGGCTACACCTTC. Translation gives CASRTANYYGYTF.

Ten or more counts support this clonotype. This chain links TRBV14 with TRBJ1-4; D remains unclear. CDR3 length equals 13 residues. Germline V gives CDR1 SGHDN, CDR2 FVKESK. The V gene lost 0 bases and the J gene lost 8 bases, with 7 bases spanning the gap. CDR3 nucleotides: TGTGCCAGCAGCCAAGACGGCGGGGAAAAACTGTTTTTT. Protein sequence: CASSQDGGEKLFF. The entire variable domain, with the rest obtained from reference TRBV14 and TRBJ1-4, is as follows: EAGVTQFPSHSVIEKGQTVTLRCDPISGHDNLYWYRRVMGKEIKFLLHFVKESKQDESGMPNNRFLAERTGGTYSTLKVQPAELEDSGVYFCASSQDGGEKLFFGSGTQLSVL.

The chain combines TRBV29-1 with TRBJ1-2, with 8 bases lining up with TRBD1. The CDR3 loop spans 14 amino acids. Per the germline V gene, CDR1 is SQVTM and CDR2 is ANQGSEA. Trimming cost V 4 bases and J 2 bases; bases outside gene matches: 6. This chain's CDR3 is CSVGGQGRNYGYTF. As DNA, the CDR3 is TGCAGCGTTGGTGGACAGGGACGGAACTATGGCTACACCTTC.

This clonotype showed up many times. CDR3 region: CASSTDRAGMETQYF. CDR3 DNA sequence: TGTGCCAGCAGCACCGACAGGGCGGGGATGGAGACCCAGTACTTC. The chain recombines TRBV2 with TRBJ2-5; the D gene is possibly TRBD1 (7 bases). In germline, CDR1 is SNHLY, CDR2 FYNNEI. The CDR3 runs to 15 residues. V was trimmed by 6 bases and J by 5 bases, leaving 19 bases between them.

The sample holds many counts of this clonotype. For the CDR3, the DNA is TGTGCCAGCCAGGGAAGCTCCAATCAGCCCCAGCATTTT. This codes for CASQGSSNQPQHF. The chain couples TRBV12-3 or TRBV12-4 to TRBJ1-5; D perhaps matches TRBD1 (5 bases). V gave up 8 bases and J gave up 3 bases, with 11 bases separating them. The CDR3 runs to 13 residues.

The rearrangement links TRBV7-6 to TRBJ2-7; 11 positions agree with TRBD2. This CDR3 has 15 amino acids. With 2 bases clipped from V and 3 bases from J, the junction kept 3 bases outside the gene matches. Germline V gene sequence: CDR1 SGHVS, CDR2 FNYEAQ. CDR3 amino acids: CASSLTSGSIYEQYF. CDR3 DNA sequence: TGTGCCAGCAGCTTAACTAGCGGGAGTATCTACGAGCAGTACTTC. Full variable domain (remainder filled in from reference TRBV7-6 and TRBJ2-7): GAGVSQSPRYKVTKRGQDVALRCDPISGHVSLYWYRQALGQGPEFLTYFNYEAQQDKSGLPNDRFSAERPEGSISTLTIQRTEQRDSAMYRCASSLTSGSIYEQYFGPGTRLTVT.

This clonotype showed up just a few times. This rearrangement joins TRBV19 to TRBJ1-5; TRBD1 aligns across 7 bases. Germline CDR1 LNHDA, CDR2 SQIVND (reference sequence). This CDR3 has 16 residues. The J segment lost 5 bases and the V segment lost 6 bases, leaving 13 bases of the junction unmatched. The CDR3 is CASSLYGAGGYQPQHF. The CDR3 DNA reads TGTGCCAGTAGCTTATACGGGGCAGGGGGATATCAGCCCCAGCATTTT. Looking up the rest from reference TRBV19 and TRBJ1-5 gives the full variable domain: DGGITQSPKYLFRKEGQNVTLSCEQNLNHDAMYWYRQDPGQGLRLIYYSQIVNDFQKGDIAEGYSVSREKKESFPLTVTSAQKNPTAFYLCASSLYGAGGYQPQHFGDGTRLSIL.

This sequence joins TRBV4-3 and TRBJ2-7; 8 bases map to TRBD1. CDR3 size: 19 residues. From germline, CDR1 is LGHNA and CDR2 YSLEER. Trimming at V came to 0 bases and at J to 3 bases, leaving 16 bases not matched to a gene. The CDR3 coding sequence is TGCGCCAGCAGCCAAGAACAGGGGGGTATGGGACCGGACCTCTACGAGCAGTACTTC. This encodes CASSQEQGGMGPDLYEQYF.

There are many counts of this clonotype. CDR3 bases: TGTGCCAGCAGTTCCCCGGACAGGGGGTATTCCTACGAGCAGTACTTC. Protein product: CASSSPDRGYSYEQYF. The rearrangement uses TRBV28 and TRBJ2-7; 10 bases match TRBD1. V trimming: 4 bases; J trimming: 1 base; junction bases outside the gene matches: 7. This CDR3 is 16 amino acids long. The germline gives CDR1 MDHEN, CDR2 SYDVKM.

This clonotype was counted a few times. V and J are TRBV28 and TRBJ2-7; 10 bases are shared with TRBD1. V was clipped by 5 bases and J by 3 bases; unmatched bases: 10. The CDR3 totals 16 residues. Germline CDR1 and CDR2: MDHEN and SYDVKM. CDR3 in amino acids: CASSPRGTGALYEQYF. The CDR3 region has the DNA TGTGCCAGCAGTCCCCGAGGGACAGGGGCCCTCTACGAGCAGTACTTC.

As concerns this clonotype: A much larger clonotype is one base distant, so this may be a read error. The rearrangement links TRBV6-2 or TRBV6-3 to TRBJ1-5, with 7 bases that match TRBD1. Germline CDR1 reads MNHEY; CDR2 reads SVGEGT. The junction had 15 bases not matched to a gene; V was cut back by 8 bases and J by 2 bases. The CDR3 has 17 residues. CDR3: CASQERGRGVGNQPQHF. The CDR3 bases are TGTGCCAGCCAGGAGAGGGGGCGGGGGGTGGGCAATCAGCCCCAGCATTTT.

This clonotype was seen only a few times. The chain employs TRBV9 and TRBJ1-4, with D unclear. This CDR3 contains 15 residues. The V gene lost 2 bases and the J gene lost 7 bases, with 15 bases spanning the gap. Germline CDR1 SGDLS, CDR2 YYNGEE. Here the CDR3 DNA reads TGTGCCAGCAGCGTTTGGGCGGCGGCAGGTGAAAAACTGTTTTTT. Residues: CASSVWAAAGEKLFF.

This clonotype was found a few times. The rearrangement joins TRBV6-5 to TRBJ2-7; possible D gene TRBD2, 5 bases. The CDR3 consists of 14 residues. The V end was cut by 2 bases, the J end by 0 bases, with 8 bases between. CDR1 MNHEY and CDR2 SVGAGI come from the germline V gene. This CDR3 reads CASSYRESSYEQYF. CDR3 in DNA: TGTGCCAGCAGTTACAGGGAGAGCTCCTACGAGCAGTACTTC.

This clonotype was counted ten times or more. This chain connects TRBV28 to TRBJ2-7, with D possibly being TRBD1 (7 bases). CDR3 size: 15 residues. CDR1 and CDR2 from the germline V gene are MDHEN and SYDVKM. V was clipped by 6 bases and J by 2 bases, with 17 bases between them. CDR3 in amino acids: CASSTNARGAYEQYF. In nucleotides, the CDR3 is TGTGCCAGCAGCACTAACGCCAGGGGGGCCTACGAGCAGTACTTC.